These 2 T cell receptor beta chains were all obtained from the same sample, sequenced in a study of T cells in Graves' hyperthyroidism and ophthalmopathy. It was RNA transcripts that yielded the amplified TCR beta CDR3 regions. The primer set for the first-round RT-PCR of the TCR CDR3 was HTBI. MiXCR, applied by TCRdb to the multiplex PCR reads, yields one record per CDR3 protein. The sample contains some 400,000 distinct CDR3 sequences, approximately 15% of which appear only once. Specimen: blood. Source of these receptors: a woman between 55 and 75 years old with Graves' hyperthyroidism.

This clonotype was observed at least ten times. CDR3 protein: CASLRQGNTEAFF. The CDR3 DNA is TGTGCCAGCCTTCGGCAGGGGAACACTGAAGCTTTCTTT. The V gene is TRBV18, the J gene TRBJ1-1, with D perhaps matching TRBD1 (5 bases). V was clipped by 8 bases and J by 1 base, with 11 bases between them. The CDR3 has 13 residues. Looked up from germline, CDR1 is KGHSH and CDR2 is LQKENI.

This clonotype occurred a few times. The rearrangement links TRBV5-1 to TRBJ2-1, with unresolved D. From germline, CDR1 is SGHRS and CDR2 YFSETQ. This CDR3 contains 15 residues. Trimming took 1 base from V and 0 from J, leaving 8 bases between them. CDR3 coding DNA: TGCGCCAGCAGCTTGTACGAGAGCTCCTACAATGAGCAGTTCTTC. Translation gives CASSLYESSYNEQFF.